This paragraph reports one T cell receptor beta chain. Antigen unknown. Other DNA sequences in this specimen translate into the identical CDR3. This sample is drawn from a study of shared clonotypes between healthy human individuals. Findings and caveats of the study: Since donors were few, the genetic and exposure-history diversity represented was limited. When naive CD4 clonotypes were compared across a few donors, approximately 5% were shared.

Profiling relied on immunoSEQ multiplex PCR, and the TCRdb table lists in-frame clones only, not all of them. The sample includes fewer than 1.4 million clones, 70% to 80% of them seen just once. In germline, CDR1 is SGHTA, CDR2 FQGNSA. CDR3 length equals 12 residues. The V and J ends lost 2 bases and 4 bases respectively, with 6 bases between them. This TCR derives from a man aged 18-30 years in good health. Some clones in this sample may be carry-over from other donors' samples. The J gene is TRBJ2-7, the V gene TRBV7-2, with no clear D. Material for sequencing was memory CD4+ T cells from PBMCs. The subset was: CD45RA-negative fraction. CDR3 residues: CASSLSRYEQYF. Written as DNA, the CDR3 is TGTGCCAGCAGCTTAAGTCGTTACGAGCAGTACTTC.